This T cell receptor (beta chain) was observed in a study of T cell clonotyping in hematopoietic cell transplantation. Findings and limits, study-wide: Graft donor and pretransplant recipient Inverse Simpson Index values predicted broader posttransplant TCR diversity.

For this clone: The antigen remains undetermined.

Germline CDR1 and CDR2: LNHNV and YYDKDF (reference sequence). The CDR3 runs to 12 residues. V lost 4 bases to trimming and J lost 5 bases, with 8 bases between them. The method was immunoSEQ multiplex PCR; TCRdb's version includes in-frame clones alone and lacks a portion of them. This sample has 35,000 to 45,000 clones, with less than 95% found just once. The chain joins TRBV15 to TRBJ2-5; no firm D call. The sequenced sample consisted of peripheral blood mononuclear cells. The clonotype originates from a woman aged 45-65 years in good health. Some clones in this sample may be carry-over from other donors' samples. The DNA for the CDR3 is TGTGCCACCAGCACCGCCCCCGAGACCCAGTACTTC. Translated: CATSTAPETQYF.